Below, 19 T cell receptor beta chains from the same sample are listed, as sequenced in a study of T-cell reconstitution after alpha-beta-depleted transplantation in children. Unique molecular identifiers were incorporated when the TCRbeta library was constructed. Via MiXCR, TCRdb re-called the PCR reads, giving one row per CDR3 protein. The table lists 750,000 to 950,000 distinct CDR3 sequences, 16% of them singletons. The source was PBMCs, mostly from graft donor cells, collected 360 days after TCRalphabeta/CD19-depleted stem cell transplant. The receptors shown here come from a male patient aged 10-17 years who had a stem cell transplant for acute lymphoblastic leukemia, so the T cells may come from the graft donor.

This clonotype was seen ten or more times. The chain is built from TRBV27 and TRBJ1-5; tentatively, D is TRBD1 (6 bases). In germline, CDR1 is MNHEY, CDR2 SMNVEV (reference sequence). The CDR3 length is 14 residues. V was pared by 5 bases and J by 2 bases, with 10 bases between. This CDR3 reads CASSERGGNQPQHF. CDR3 sequence (DNA): TGTGCCAGCAGTGAGAGGGGGGGCAATCAGCCCCAGCATTTT.

V gene TRBV7-7 combines with J gene TRBJ2-2, with TRBD2 identical over 10 bases. Germline V gives CDR1 SSHAT, CDR2 FNYEAQ (reference sequence). CDR3 length equals 19 residues. Losses at the gene ends were 5 bases for V and 4 bases for J; bases not matched to a gene: 16. The CDR3 DNA reads TGTGCCAGCAGCCCTCTGGGGGCTAGCGGGAGCTACCCCACCGGGGAGCTGTTTTTT. It is translated as CASSPLGASGSYPTGELFF.

The chain recombines TRBV7-9 with TRBJ2-3, with D unresolved. Germline values: CDR1 SEHNR, CDR2 FQNEAQ (reference sequence). Deletions cut 1 base from V and 6 bases from J, with 11 bases between. This CDR3 spans 14 amino acids. The chain's CDR3 is CASSLDLVSDTQYF. The CDR3 DNA sequence: TGTGCCAGCAGCTTAGATTTAGTGAGCGATACGCAGTATTTT.

This clonotype was picked up a small number of times. This rearrangement joins TRBV12-3 or TRBV12-4 to TRBJ2-1; no definite D call. The ends were cut back, 1 base at V and 2 bases at J, with 9 bases in the middle. The CDR3 loop spans 15 amino acids. DNA for the CDR3: TGTGCCAGCAGTTTAGTATATGTGACCTACAATGAGCAGTTCTTC. It is translated as CASSLVYVTYNEQFF.

There are a few counts of this clonotype. The chain links TRBV9 to TRBJ2-1; 13 positions match TRBD2. J gave up 6 bases and V 0 bases, and 12 bases lay outside the gene matches. The CDR3 has 19 residues. Germline assignment: CDR1 SGDLS and CDR2 YYNGEE. The CDR3, as DNA: TGTGCCAGCAGCGTAGCACATCCACTAGCGGGAGGGTCGATCAATGAGCAGTTCTTC. Translation: CASSVAHPLAGGSINEQFF.

This clonotype was seen ten or more times. The DNA of the CDR3 is TGCGCCAGCGGGTTAACAGATACGCAGTATTTT. Encoded protein: CASGLTDTQYF. The V and J genes are TRBV5-1 and TRBJ2-3; D is uncertain. CDR3 length: 11 amino acids. Germline V CDR1 and CDR2: SGHRS, YFSETQ. The V and J ends lost 7 bases and 3 bases respectively, with 6 bases between them.

This chain links TRBV5-1 with TRBJ2-5; 13 bases line up with TRBD2. V lost 4 bases and J lost 5; bases outside the gene matches: 5. Per the germline V gene, CDR1 is SGHRS and CDR2 is YFSETQ. There are 15 residues in the CDR3. The CDR3 DNA is TGCGCCAGCAGCCCCGGACTAGCGGGAGACGAGACCCAGTACTTC. Protein: CASSPGLAGDETQYF.

This rearrangement joins TRBV19 to TRBJ1-1; TRBD1 is a possible D gene (5 bases). Germline assignment: CDR1 LNHDA and CDR2 SQIVND (reference sequence). The CDR3 covers 16 residues. The V end lost 5 bases, the J end lost 1 base, and 17 bases lay between the germline ends. In DNA, the CDR3 is TGTGCCAGTAGTGAGCCGGTCGGGACGCAGAACACTGAAGCTTTCTTT. This sequence encodes CASSEPVGTQNTEAFF.

This chain connects TRBV7-9 to TRBJ2-1, with D possibly matching TRBD2 (6 bases). This CDR3 comprises 13 residues. CDR1 is SEHNR, CDR2 FQNEAQ, per germline (reference sequence). With 8 bases removed from V and 5 bases from J, the gap between germline ends came to 13 bases. CDR3 DNA: TGTGCCAGCCCCCGGGACTCTAACAATGAGCAGTTCTTC. It specifies CASPRDSNNEQFF.

This clonotype was seen a few times. The CDR3 DNA follows: TGCAGTGCTTTCAACCCAGGGGGAGGCGGGACCCAGTACTTC. Its protein product is CSAFNPGGGGTQYF. J is TRBJ2-5 and V is TRBV20-1; D is possibly TRBD1 (7 bases). The CDR3 has 14 residues. Deletions cut 5 bases from V and 7 bases from J, with 20 bases between. CDR1 DFQATT and CDR2 SNEGSKA come from the germline V gene (reference sequence).

This clonotype was seen a few times. This chain uses TRBV6-5 with TRBJ2-7; the D gene is possibly TRBD1 (5 bases). Germline loops: CDR1 MNHEY, CDR2 SVGAGI. The V and J ends lost 0 bases and 0 bases respectively, with 9 bases between them. The CDR3 sequence is 15 residues long. The CDR3: CASSYSWTPSYEQYF. CDR3 nucleotide sequence: TGTGCCAGCAGTTACTCGTGGACACCCTCCTACGAGCAGTACTTC.

This chain links TRBV20-1 with TRBJ2-3; D is possibly TRBD1 (5 bases). Germline loops: CDR1 DFQATT, CDR2 SNEGSKA (reference sequence). The CDR3 has 13 amino acids. With 6 bases removed from V and 2 bases from J, the gap between germline ends came to 12 bases. CDR3 amino acids: CSAQVPHTDTQYF. In nucleotides, the CDR3 is TGCAGTGCACAGGTCCCCCACACAGATACGCAGTATTTT.

This clonotype was seen repeatedly, ten times or more. The chain links TRBV5-1 to TRBJ2-7; TRBD1 might be the D (6 bases). V gave up 1 base and J gave up 4 bases, with 12 bases separating them. Germline assignment: CDR1 SGHRS and CDR2 YFSETQ. The CDR3 has 14 amino acids. The CDR3 loop reads CASSLYGQGYEQYF. CDR3 DNA: TGCGCCAGCAGCTTGTACGGGCAGGGGTACGAGCAGTACTTC.

In its sample, this clonotype was seen a few times. The chain carries TRBV5-1 and TRBJ2-1; 8 positions match TRBD2. Germline V gene data show CDR1 as SGHRS and CDR2 as YFSETQ. J gave up 0 bases and V 1 base, and 12 bases lay outside the gene matches. The CDR3 totals 19 residues. The CDR3 DNA sequence: TGCGCCAGCAGCTTGAAGAGCGGGAGCCGCCCGAGCTCCTACAATGAGCAGTTCTTC. This encodes CASSLKSGSRPSSYNEQFF.

There are a few counts of this clonotype. This rearrangement joins TRBV11-3 to TRBJ1-1, with D maybe TRBD1 (5 bases). V lost 5 bases and J lost 1, with 11 bases in between. The germline gives CDR1 SGHNT, CDR2 YENEEA. This CDR3 has 14 residues. CDR3 residues: CASSPAGANTEAFF. In nucleotides, the CDR3 is TGTGCCAGCAGCCCAGCCGGGGCGAACACTGAAGCTTTCTTT.

This clonotype was seen only a few times. The gene calls are TRBV7-3 and TRBJ2-1, with D perhaps being TRBD1 or TRBD2 (5 bases each). In germline, CDR1 is SGHTA, CDR2 FQGTGA. Trimming took off 5 bases at V and 8 bases at J, with 28 bases between the two ends. The CDR3 is made up of 18 amino acids. CDR3 sequence (DNA): TGTGCCAGCAGCCCCACGGGGCACCCACAAAGGCCTGGGGATGAGCAGTTCTTC. The encoded protein is CASSPTGHPQRPGDEQFF.

In regard to this clonotype: This may be a read error, as it is one base from a much larger clone. The genes are TRBV5-8 and TRBJ2-2; D perhaps matches TRBD1 (7 bases). CDR1 SGHTS and CDR2 YDEGEE come from the germline V gene. V lost 6 bases and J 7 bases, leaving 13 bases between the germline ends. The CDR3 contains 13 residues. CDR3 nucleotide sequence: TGTGCCAGCACCCCAGGGGGGTTCGGGGAGCTGTTTTTT. This gives the protein CASTPGGFGELFF.

The chain joins TRBV15 to TRBJ2-3, with TRBD1 identical over 7 bases. The junction had 7 bases not matched to a gene; V was cut back by 3 bases and J by 4 bases. The CDR3 spans 15 residues. The germline V gene has CDR1 LNHNV and CDR2 YYDKDF (reference sequence). The CDR3 sequence: CATSRPRDRADTQYF. For the CDR3, the DNA is TGTGCCACCAGCAGGCCCCGGGACAGAGCAGATACGCAGTATTTT.

This clonotype was recorded many times. This chain connects TRBV27 to TRBJ2-2, with a tentative D call TRBD2 (7 bases). This CDR3 has 17 amino acids. The V gene lost 7 bases and the J gene lost 4 bases, with 22 bases spanning the gap. Germline V gene lookup returns CDR1 MNHEY and CDR2 SMNVEV (reference sequence). CDR3 sequence: CASTSKGGAEVTGELFF. CDR3 nucleotides: TGTGCCAGCACATCTAAAGGGGGGGCGGAGGTCACCGGGGAGCTGTTTTTT.